The rows below give T cell receptor beta chains drawn from one sample of a study of T cell responses to AZD1222 COVID-19 vaccine. The protocol was immunoSEQ multiplex PCR, while the TCRdb copy is restricted to in-frame clones and leaves out a portion. Here the sample spans tens of thousands of clones, 92% being singletons. This material consisted of peripheral blood, taken on day 0 of AZD1222 vaccination. These receptors all stem from an adult in good health. Both conserved end residues are trimmed from each CDR3. Each record gives: V gene, clone size, J gene, CDR3 protein. Rows may omit the clone size; those that give it use once, few, many or a size class.

>TRBV10-3|NA|TRBJ1-4
AISGSLVVEKLF
>TRBV28|NA|TRBJ2-2
ASSPPHPGTGELF
>TRBV4-2|NA|TRBJ2-6
ASSLSIGSGANVLT
>TRBV28|NA|TRBJ2-1
ASSSKTSGVYNEQF
>TRBV28|NA|TRBJ2-1
ASSLEDPGNEQF
>TRBV7-2|NA|TRBJ2-5
ASSPSYRQETQY
>TRBV30|NA|TRBJ1-2
AWSAGPGYGYT
>TRBV5-1|NA|TRBJ1-1
ASSLYGGGTEAF
>TRBV2|NA|TRBJ2-1
ASSGQGALNEQF
>TRBV19|NA|TRBJ2-1
ASSRGDSYNEQF
>TRBV5-1|NA|TRBJ2-1
ASSFIQGDSYNEQF
>TRBV9|once|TRBJ2-1
ASSVEGTSYNEQF
>TRBV29-1|NA|TRBJ2-3
SAGLGPSTDTQY
>TRBV7-2|NA|TRBJ1-5
ASSLRSEQH
>TRBV5-1|NA|TRBJ2-1
ACRRGLADNNEQF
>TRBV9|NA|TRBJ2-3
ASSDGVTPPPQY
>TRBV5-1|few|TRBJ1-3
ASSLPGGNTIY
>TRBV30|NA|TRBJ1-4
ARAGGGTNEKLF
>TRBV12-5|NA|TRBJ2-1
AATWGFYNEQF
>TRBV6-2/TRBV6-3|few|TRBJ2-5
ASSIGDGAETQY
>TRBV29-1|NA|TRBJ1-2
SARTTRGYT
>TRBV18|NA|TRBJ2-1
ASSPNAGGSEQF
>TRBV7-3|NA|TRBJ2-2
ASSLSGASGELF
>TRBV6-2/TRBV6-3|NA|TRBJ2-3
ASSFGGTGSTDTQY
>TRBV6-6|NA|TRBJ2-2
ASRRGGTNTGELF
>TRBV7-3|NA|TRBJ2-1
ASSHPRTGTSEGGSYNEQF
>TRBV6-6|NA|TRBJ1-5
ASSYAGTNQPQH
>TRBV28|NA|TRBJ2-5
ASSFRETQY
>TRBV6-5|NA|TRBJ2-1
ASSYFSPASGVEQF
>TRBV29-1|NA|TRBJ2-5
SGHTGGVETQY
>TRBV13|NA|TRBJ1-3
ASSLLQGVRNTIY
>TRBV15|NA|TRBJ2-7
ATSRDTGEVYEQY
>TRBV29-1|NA|TRBJ2-2
SVVRGYDTGELF
>TRBV11-2|NA|TRBJ1-1
ASRMGNTEAF
>TRBV6-5|NA|TRBJ1-4
ASMWDDEKLF
>TRBV2|NA|TRBJ1-1
AITKQGNTEAF
>TRBV6-1|NA|TRBJ2-4
ASSERGGTLAKNIQY
>TRBV4-1|NA|TRBJ1-4
ASSPRNREGDREKLF
>TRBV27|once|TRBJ2-7
ATQRRGEQY
>TRBV12-3/TRBV12-4|NA|TRBJ2-3
ASSRTSADTQY
>TRBV6-5|NA|TRBJ2-1
ASSLTLGVGNEQF
>TRBV18|NA|TRBJ1-4
ASSPPAGPGEKLF
>TRBV10-3|NA|TRBJ2-3
ASAGWLGGAPDTQY
>TRBV7-6|NA|TRBJ2-3
ASSRLAGGRTDTQY
>TRBV3-1/TRBV3-2|once|TRBJ1-1
ANRTGKEVNPPGQEVNTEAF
>TRBV21-1|NA|TRBJ2-1
ASSNQVWRHRMASNNEQF
>TRBV21-1|NA|TRBJ2-7
ASNLGDGQHSYEQY
>TRBV19|NA|TRBJ1-5
ASSIDFAAYSNQPQH
>TRBV25-1|NA|TRBJ2-5
ASSPGQYQETQY
>TRBV4-2|NA|TRBJ2-5
ASSQELTSLQETQY
>TRBV27|NA|TRBJ2-3
ASSHPRTDTQY
>TRBV10-2|NA|TRBJ2-7
ASSPGLAAYEQY